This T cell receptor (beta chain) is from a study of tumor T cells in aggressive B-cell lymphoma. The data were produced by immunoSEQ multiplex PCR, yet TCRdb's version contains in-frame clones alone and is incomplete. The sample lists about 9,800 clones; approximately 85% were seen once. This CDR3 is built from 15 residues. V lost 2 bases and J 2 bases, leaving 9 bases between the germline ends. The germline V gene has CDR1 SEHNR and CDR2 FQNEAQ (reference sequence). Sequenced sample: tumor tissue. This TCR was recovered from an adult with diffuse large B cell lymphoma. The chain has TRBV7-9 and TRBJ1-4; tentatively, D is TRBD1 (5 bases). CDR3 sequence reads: CASSLIAGTNEKLFF. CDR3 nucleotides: TGTGCCAGCAGCTTAATCGCAGGGACTAATGAAAAACTGTTTTTT. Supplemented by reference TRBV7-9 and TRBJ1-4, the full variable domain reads DTGVSQNPRHKITKRGQNVTFRCDPISEHNRLYWYRQTLGQGPEFLTYFQNEAQLEKSRLLSDRFSAERPKGSFSTLEIQRTEQGDSAMYLCASSLIAGTNEKLFFGSGTQLSVL.